This T cell receptor (beta chain) originates from a study of blood T cells in healthy people across ages. The second PCR ran about 6 to 11 cycles with a sample-barcoded 5' primer and J-beta primers. TCRdb used MiXCR to reprocess the 5' RACE reads, holding one entry per CDR3 protein. The sample records more than 1 million distinct CDR3 sequences, 40% to 45% being singletons. Overall study results and limits: The study regarded diversity estimates from one million T cells as underestimates.

On this clonotype itself: What it recognizes is unknown.

The TCR was taken from a woman aged 60-75 years in good health. Source material: blood.

The CDR3 reads CASSQAGRTDTQYF. The CDR3 region has the DNA TGTGCCAGCAGCCAGGCTGGGCGGACAGATACGCAGTATTTT. V usage is TRBV3-1 and J usage is TRBJ2-3; D uncertain. The CDR3 is 14 amino acids. Germline CDR1 and CDR2: LGHDT and YNNKEL (reference sequence). V was cut by 3 bases and J by 3 bases, with 10 bases left in between.